The 19 T cell receptor beta chains presented below share a single source sample, sequenced in a study of CD8 T cells in Susac syndrome. After extraction with the RNeasy kit, about 0.45 to 1 ug of the RNA was reverse transcribed using random hexamers. TCRdb reprocessed the immunoSEQ multiplex PCR reads with MiXCR, giving one entry per CDR3 protein. The data hold tens of thousands of distinct CDR3 sequences, with about 96% observed a single time. The source material was CD8+ T cells from PBMCs. All receptors derive from a human donor with Susac syndrome.

The V call is TRBV15, the J call TRBJ2-3; 7 nucleotides align to TRBD1. The length of the CDR3 is 14 residues. V gave up 4 bases and J gave up 3 bases; unmatched junction bases: 4. Germline CDR1 and CDR2: LNHNV and YYDKDF (reference sequence). For the CDR3, the DNA is TGTGCCACCAGCAAGGGGGCAGGAACAGATACGCAGTATTTT. Amino acids: CATSKGAGTDTQYF.

The J gene is TRBJ1-6, the V gene TRBV27; D remains ambiguous. Germline V lookup: CDR1 MNHEY, CDR2 SMNVEV (reference sequence). V was shortened by 6 bases and J by 12 bases, with 15 bases between the two germline ends. The CDR3 spans 13 residues. The CDR3 DNA is TGTGCCAGCAGGGCCGGAATGTGGAGACCCCTCCACTTT. This translates into CASRAGMWRPLHF.

V gene TRBV29-1 combines with J gene TRBJ2-7; 7 nucleotides line up with TRBD2. Per germline, CDR1 SQVTM and CDR2 ANQGSEA. The CDR3 runs 11 residues. After removal of 6 bases from V and 3 bases from J, the junction contained 2 bases not matched to a gene. The CDR3 DNA sequence: TGCAGCGTCGGCGGGGGCTACGAGCAGTACTTC. This encodes CSVGGGYEQYF.

This clonotype was seen only a few times. The V call is TRBV5-1, the J call TRBJ1-3; D might be TRBD1 (6 bases). The CDR3 is made up of 15 amino acids. V lost 7 bases to trimming and J lost 0 bases, with 14 bases between them. Looked up from germline, CDR1 is SGHRS and CDR2 is YFSETQ. CDR3 protein: CASRPTGDSGNTIYF. CDR3 bases: TGCGCCAGCCGCCCGACAGGTGACTCTGGAAACACCATATATTTT.

The CDR3 region has the DNA TGTGCCCGGCGACAGGATTCCACCGGGGAGCTGTTTTTT. Protein sequence: CARRQDSTGELFF. The chain combines TRBV30 with TRBJ2-2, with D possibly TRBD1 on 6 matching bases. The CDR3 extends over 13 amino acids. The germline CDR1 and CDR2 sequences are GTSNPN and SVGIG (reference sequence). V lost 8 bases to trimming and J lost 4 bases, with 14 bases between them. Based on the CDR3 plus reference TRBV30 and TRBJ2-2, the full variable domain is SQTIHQWPATLVQPVGSPLSLECTVEGTSNPNLYWYRQAAGRGLQLLFYSVGIGQISSEVPQNLSASRPQDRQFILSSKKLLLSDSGFYLCARRQDSTGELFFGEGSRLTVL.

The chain is built from TRBV28 and TRBJ1-1, with 7 nucleotides matching TRBD1. The CDR3 consists of 14 residues. The V and J ends lost 7 bases and 5 bases, in that order; junction bases with no gene match: 10. Looked up from germline, CDR1 is MDHEN and CDR2 is SYDVKM. As DNA, the CDR3 is TGTGCCAGCATTGACAGGGCGATACGAACTGAAGCTTTCTTT. Amino acid sequence: CASIDRAIRTEAFF.

This clonotype was counted a single time. The chain uses TRBV20-1 and TRBJ1-3; D unclear. Germline V gene lookup returns CDR1 DFQATT and CDR2 SNEGSKA (reference sequence). V was cut by 0 bases and J by 4 bases, with 7 bases left in between. The CDR3 is made up of 13 amino acids. In DNA, the CDR3 is TGCAGTGCTAGAGATAGGGAGGGAAACACCATATATTTT. It encodes CSARDREGNTIYF.

The chain uses TRBV2 and TRBJ1-5; D is perhaps TRBD1 (5 bases). This CDR3 spans 12 amino acids. V lost 4 bases to trimming and J lost 5 bases, with 6 bases between them. Germline loops: CDR1 SNHLY, CDR2 FYNNEI. CDR3 in DNA: TGTGCCAGCAGTGGGGGCGATCAGCCCCAGCATTTT. This translates into CASSGGDQPQHF.

V and J are TRBV15 and TRBJ2-5, with D possibly being TRBD2 (6 bases). CDR1 LNHNV and CDR2 YYDKDF come from the germline V gene (reference sequence). The V gene lost 0 bases and the J gene lost 2 bases, with 10 bases spanning the gap. The CDR3 contains 15 residues. CDR3: CATSRELAEQETQYF. The CDR3 coding sequence is TGTGCCACCAGCAGAGAATTAGCGGAGCAAGAGACCCAGTACTTC.

This sequence joins TRBV14 and TRBJ2-1, with D unclear. Trimming took off 1 base at V and 5 bases at J, with 9 bases between the two ends. Germline loops: CDR1 SGHDN, CDR2 FVKESK. The CDR3 loop spans 14 amino acids. Here the CDR3 reads CASSQVRRNNEQFF. DNA for the CDR3: TGTGCCAGCAGCCAAGTACGGCGTAACAATGAGCAGTTCTTC.

This clonotype was observed once. The chain couples TRBV30 to TRBJ2-4, with 8 bases identical to TRBD1. The CDR3 loop spans 13 amino acids. The V segment lost 0 bases and the J segment 8 bases; nucleotides outside the gene matches: 3. CDR1 and CDR2 from the germline V gene are GTSNPN and SVGIG (reference sequence). The DNA of the CDR3 is TGTGCCTGGAGTGTATTACAGGGGGACATTCAGTACTTC. This gives the protein CAWSVLQGDIQYF.

J is TRBJ1-1 and V is TRBV30; no reliable D call. The germline gives CDR1 GTSNPN, CDR2 SVGIG (reference sequence). The CDR3 is 14 residues long. Trimming pared 1 base from V and 5 bases from J, leaving 14 bases between. CDR3 bases: TGTGCCTGGAGTGAGACGGGTCTGAGGACTGAAGCTTTCTTT. Residues: CAWSETGLRTEAFF.

The genes are TRBV12-3 or TRBV12-4 and TRBJ1-4, with D possibly matching TRBD1 (5 bases). CDR3 length: 14 amino acids. V was cut by 3 bases and J by 4 bases, with 9 bases left in between. Here the CDR3 DNA reads TGTGCCAGCAGTTTGGGACTGATTAATGAAAAACTGTTTTTT. Amino acid sequence: CASSLGLINEKLFF.

The rearrangement links TRBV30 to TRBJ1-1; 7 bases agree with TRBD1. Per the germline V gene, CDR1 is GTSNPN and CDR2 is SVGIG (reference sequence). This CDR3 is built from 15 residues. V was pared by 3 bases and J by 4 bases, with 11 bases of the junction left unmatched. DNA for the CDR3: TGTGCCTGGAGACGATCAGAGGGGGCCGGCACTGAAGCTTTCTTT. Its translation: CAWRRSEGAGTEAFF.

This chain links TRBV5-4 with TRBJ1-2; the D is unclear. CDR1 is SGHNT, CDR2 YYREEE, per germline (reference sequence). The V end was cut by 0 bases, the J end by 4 bases, with 10 bases between. This CDR3 spans 14 amino acids. This CDR3 reads CASSLDRDTYGYTF. The CDR3 coding sequence is TGTGCCAGCAGCTTGGACCGCGACACCTATGGCTACACCTTC. Full variable domain (outside the CDR3, taken from reference TRBV5-4 and TRBJ1-2): ETGVTQSPTHLIKTRGQQVTLRCSSQSGHNTVSWYQQALGQGPQFIFQYYREEENGRGNFPPRFSGLQFPNYSSELNVNALELDDSALYLCASSLDRDTYGYTFGSGTRLTVV.

The CDR3 DNA is TGTGCCAGCTCACCAACGGGACTCAGCACAGATACGCAGTATTTT. Residues: CASSPTGLSTDTQYF. The V and J genes are TRBV18 and TRBJ2-3; D perhaps matches TRBD2 (6 bases). Trimming removed 2 bases from V and 0 bases from J, with 9 bases in between. The CDR3 spans 15 residues. The germline V gene has CDR1 KGHSH and CDR2 LQKENI.

V and J are TRBV3-1 and TRBJ1-5; D ambiguous. The V end was cut by 1 base, the J end by 5 bases, with 3 bases between. This CDR3 region has 12 residues. CDR1 and CDR2 from the germline V gene are LGHDT and YNNKEL (reference sequence). The chain's CDR3 is CASSQGDQPQHF. The CDR3 DNA is TGTGCCAGCAGCCAAGGCGATCAGCCCCAGCATTTT. The entire variable domain, with the rest obtained from reference TRBV3-1 and TRBJ1-5, is as follows: DTAVSQTPKYLVTQMGNDKSIKCEQNLGHDTMYWYKQDSKKFLKIMFSYNNKELIINETVPNRFSPKSPDKAHLNLHINSLELGDSAVYFCASSQGDQPQHFGDGTRLSIL.

The V and J genes are TRBV30 and TRBJ2-7, with D perhaps assigned TRBD1 or TRBD2 (5 bases each). With 1 base removed from V and 2 bases from J, the gap between germline ends came to 12 bases. CDR1 GTSNPN and CDR2 SVGIG come from the germline V gene (reference sequence). This CDR3 contains 14 residues. Written as DNA, the CDR3 is TGTGCCTGGAGTGACCGGGACGGCGCCTACGAGCAGTACTTC. This codes for CAWSDRDGAYEQYF.

V and J are TRBV6-2 or TRBV6-3 and TRBJ2-1; 8 positions agree with TRBD1. Germline V gene data show CDR1 as MNHEY and CDR2 as SVGEGT. The CDR3 totals 14 residues. Trimming cost V 5 bases and J 6 bases; bases outside gene matches: 6. CDR3 sequence (DNA): TGTGCCAGCAGTAAGGGCGGGACAGGCAATGAGCAGTTCTTC. It yields the protein CASSKGGTGNEQFF.